These T cell receptor beta chains were read from a single sample in a study of PD-1 blockade in classical Hodgkin lymphoma. TCRdb keeps only in-frame clones here, not all; method: immunoSEQ multiplex PCR. The sample holds approximately 19,000 clones, around 79% seen once. Sample: peripheral blood mononuclear cells (PBMCs), taken before the second cycle of nivolumab. These receptors came from a human donor with classical Hodgkin lymphoma. CDR3s leave out the opening cysteine and the closing phenylalanine or tryptophan. Clone size is stated in some rows and not others, as once, few, many or a class when expanded.

clone size | V gene | CDR3 protein
. | TRBV5-1 | ASSLLTSSNEQF
. | TRBV5-4 | ASSLVQGAANYGYT
. | TRBV9 | ASSVALISRGPGNTIY
. | TRBV7-9 | ASSLAWETQY
. | TRBV11-3 | ASSPTNSGNEQF
. | TRBV2 | ASSVESSGNTIY
. | TRBV7-2 | ASSSLMSLQGDTQY
. | TRBV5-6 | ASSLYRDAYSYNEQF
. | TRBV2 | ASRVGANYGYT
. | TRBV18 | ASSSRTGLTEAF
. | TRBV13 | ASVPWLAEITDTQY
. | TRBV12-5 | ASGLDGTGSQPQH
medium-sized | TRBV9 | ASSVVGTGRGNTIY
once | TRBV27 | ASSTPTGNTGELF
. | TRBV27 | ASSGYSSYNEQF
. | TRBV25-1 | ASSQQGLVEQY
. | TRBV28 | ASSLFALAKNIQY
. | TRBV4-3 | ASSQEGGQGIYEQY
few | TRBV19 | ASSIPPFRGGNSYEQY
medium-sized | TRBV21-1 | ASLEGATEAF
. | TRBV25-1 | ASSPPRGGTGELF
. | TRBV29-1 | SVGPSGSPEQF
. | TRBV5-6 | ASSLGSSSYEQY
. | TRBV14 | ASSQRSGAFSGNTIY
once | TRBV6-4 | ASSDSPSNEQF
. | TRBV27 | ASSLRGGPHEQY
. | TRBV4-3 | ASSQDTLSGNTIY
. | TRBV11-3 | ASSLWTSAGELF
. | TRBV4-3 | ASSQDRGSQATQY
. | TRBV7-7 | ASSFAVGETQY
. | TRBV19 | ASSIPGSYGYT
. | TRBV5-8 | ASSTRVTNEKLF
few | TRBV2 | ASSEALVGRTEAF
. | TRBV14 | ASSQARRAGGSTGYT
once | TRBV10-3 | AISESPGSPSAYEQY
. | TRBV7-2 | ASSSGLSNEKLF
few | TRBV11-3 | ASSLESGGVNEAF
. | TRBV5-1 | ASSMGRDYTEAF
. | TRBV5-1 | ASSLGGIADTQY
. | TRBV6-1 | ASSESGQHRGQPQH
. | TRBV20-1 | SARTGNTIY
. | TRBV5-4 | ASSLVSGNGETQY
. | TRBV9 | ASSGNRNRNTIY
once | TRBV7-9 | ASSETSNSYNEQF
. | TRBV5-1 | ASSLAGVYTDTQY
. | TRBV5-1 | ASSWGILSSYNSPLH
. | TRBV27 | ASSLGWGEEVTYEQY
. | TRBV9 | ASSWGQGGEKLF
. | TRBV18 | ASSPRADRGYEQY
. | TRBV5-1 | ASRLAGGPYEQY
once | TRBV4-2 | ASSQDRGIGYT
. | TRBV4-3 | ASSQDGVNPSYGYT
. | TRBV2 | ASRARRDGPNEKLF
once | TRBV4-2 | ASSQGPTSTDTQY
. | TRBV7-9 | ASKPNTGELF
. | TRBV4-3 | ASSQGAAGGYNEQF
. | TRBV7-6 | ASSPRTSGRANTGELF